A single sample gave rise to the 10 T cell receptor beta chains below, sequenced in a study of preoperative IRX-2 immunotherapy in early breast cancer. The treatment here: preoperative locoregional IRX-2 cytokine immunotherapy. Profiled with immunoSEQ multiplex PCR; TCRdb holds only in-frame clones, not every one. This repertoire shows approximately 96,000 clones, 86% found once; its top ten account for roughly 2%. This sample comprised tumor tissue, obtained after IRX-2 immunotherapy. The receptors here all came from a human donor with breast cancer.

The CDR3: CASSTDDRRDTEAFF. In nucleotides, the CDR3 is TGCGCCAGCAGCACGGACGACAGACGGGACACTGAAGCTTTCTTT. This chain links TRBV5-1 with TRBJ1-1; tentatively, D is TRBD1 (5 bases). The CDR3 is 15 residues long. Germline V gene sequence: CDR1 SGHRS, CDR2 YFSETQ. The germline V and J ends were trimmed by 4 bases and 3 bases, with 16 bases remaining between them.

This chain uses TRBV29-1 with TRBJ2-7, with no clear D. From germline, CDR1 is SQVTM and CDR2 ANQGSEA. The CDR3 has 12 amino acids. Trimming left V 0 bases short and J 3 bases short, with 6 bases between. This CDR3 reads CSVEDPIYEQYF. CDR3 DNA sequence: TGCAGCGTTGAAGATCCCATCTACGAGCAGTACTTC.

The CDR3 protein is CSAGTGYNEQFF. DNA of the CDR3: TGCAGCGCAGGGACAGGGTACAATGAGCAGTTCTTC. The V gene is TRBV29-1, the J gene TRBJ2-1; 9 nucleotides align to TRBD1. The CDR3 spans 12 residues. Germline V CDR1 and CDR2: SQVTM, ANQGSEA. Trimming removed 7 bases from V and 4 bases from J; junction bases left unmatched: 2.

The rearrangement uses TRBV6-1 and TRBJ2-7; D perhaps matches TRBD1 (7 bases). The CDR3 is 15 residues long. V lost 1 base and J 2 bases, leaving 12 bases between the germline ends. Germline CDR1 reads MNHNS; CDR2 reads SASEGT. The CDR3 loop is CASSEGGTVPYEQYF. Written as DNA, the CDR3 is TGTGCCAGCAGTGAAGGCGGGACAGTTCCCTACGAGCAGTACTTC.

The chain employs TRBV5-1 and TRBJ1-5, with a possible D match to TRBD1 (5 bases). The CDR3 is made up of 15 amino acids. Trimming shortened V by 0 bases and J by 1 base, and 8 bases separated the two germline ends. CDR1 is SGHRS and CDR2 is YFSETQ in the germline V gene. The CDR3 protein is CASSLGGDSNQPQHF. The CDR3 DNA is TGCGCCAGCAGCTTGGGGGGGGACAGCAATCAGCCCCAGCATTTT.

This clone was picked up one time. The chain carries TRBV6-8 and TRBJ1-5; D gene uncertain. The germline V and J ends were trimmed by 5 bases and 0 bases, with 17 bases remaining between them. CDR1 MNHGY and CDR2 SAAAGT come from the germline V gene. The CDR3 length is 17 residues. The CDR3 nucleotides are TGTGCCAGCAGTGATGGCGTCACCTACTATAGCAATCAGCCCCAGCATTTT. Translated, it gives CASSDGVTYYSNQPQHF.

This chain connects TRBV28 to TRBJ1-4; 9 nucleotides line up with TRBD1. This CDR3 contains 15 residues. With V trimmed by 5 bases and J by 5 bases, 6 bases remained unmatched. Germline lookup yields CDR1 MDHEN and CDR2 SYDVKM. For the CDR3, the DNA is TGTGCCAGCAGTCTCCTGGGACAGGGAAATGAAAAACTGTTTTTT. Translating gives CASSLLGQGNEKLFF.

V gene TRBV6-8 combines with J gene TRBJ1-1; TRBD1 might be the D (6 bases). The CDR3 covers 14 residues. Germline V gives CDR1 MNHGY, CDR2 SAAAGT. Trimming cost V 5 bases and J 1 base, with 11 bases left between them. Here the CDR3 reads CASSKGQTNTEAFF. In DNA form, the CDR3 reads TGTGCCAGCAGTAAAGGACAGACGAACACTGAAGCTTTCTTT.

The chain recombines TRBV28 with TRBJ1-6; D gene ambiguous. This CDR3 comprises 15 residues. CDR1 and CDR2 from the germline V gene are MDHEN and SYDVKM. The V end was cut by 4 bases, the J end by 12 bases, with 19 bases between. CDR3 protein: CASSSPDISRGPLHF. The CDR3 nucleotides read TGTGCCAGCAGTTCACCCGACATTTCCCGAGGACCCCTCCACTTT.

The V call is TRBV5-1, the J call TRBJ2-3; 8 bases are shared with TRBD1. The CDR3 contains 14 residues. With 6 bases clipped from V and 5 bases from J, the junction kept 8 bases outside the gene matches. The germline V gene encodes CDR1 SGHRS and CDR2 YFSETQ. CDR3 sequence: CASNRGSLGDTQYF. In DNA, the CDR3 is TGCGCCAGCAACAGGGGGTCCTTGGGAGATACGCAGTATTTT.